The subject of this entry is one T cell receptor beta chain. What it binds is not known. This sample was taken from a study of shared clonotypes between healthy human individuals. The assay was immunoSEQ multiplex PCR, and TCRdb's table has in-frame clones only and misses some. The repertoire consists of roughly 2.6 million clones, with about 92% occurring once and the leading ten covering 0.11% to 0.15%. In germline, CDR1 is SGHNT, CDR2 YENEEA. The CDR3 has 18 amino acids. Unmatched junction bases numbered 12, after V lost 1 base and J lost 2 bases. Study outcomes and limitations: Genetic and exposure-history diversity was limited by the few donors.

The rearrangement uses TRBV11-3 and TRBJ2-3; TRBD2 aligns across 7 bases. The TCR comes from a man between 18 and 35 years old in good health. Specimen: naive CD4+ T cells sorted from blood. Subset of the sample: CD45RA+ positively selected. In DNA form, the CDR3 reads TGTGCCAGCAGCTTAGGGATCGTCGCGGGAGCTACCACAGATACGCAGTATTTT. It is translated as CASSLGIVAGATTDTQYF.